The 14 T cell receptor beta chains below come from one sample, sequenced in a study of blood T cell repertoires in COVID-19. TCRdb's copy holds only in-frame clones and misses some; the assay was immunoSEQ multiplex PCR. The data hold approximately 59,000 clones, with about 81% observed a single time. The source material was peripheral blood. Source of these receptors: a man at least 80 years old with acute or convalescent COVID-19.

This chain uses TRBV11-1 with TRBJ1-1, with D possibly TRBD1 on 5 matching bases. Per germline, CDR1 SGHAT and CDR2 FQDESV (reference sequence). The CDR3 sequence is 15 residues long. Trimming pared 5 bases from V and 4 bases from J, leaving 17 bases between. CDR3 DNA: TGTGCCAGCAGCCCCGGACACACGTGGGGCACTGAAGCTTTCTTT. This gives the protein CASSPGHTWGTEAFF.

This clone has just a few counts. V gene TRBV4-1 combines with J gene TRBJ1-1; weak D call: TRBD1 (6 bases). The CDR3 has 13 residues. Germline-derived CDR1 and CDR2 are MGHRA and YSYEKL. Trimming removed 0 bases at V and 11 bases at J, with 13 bases between. The CDR3 sequence is CASSQDRGMGAFF. The CDR3 nucleotides are TGCGCCAGCAGCCAAGACAGGGGAATGGGCGCTTTCTTT.

The chain couples TRBV19 to TRBJ2-7; TRBD2 agrees at 11 bases. V shed 3 bases, J shed 3 bases, and the junction held 7 bases outside the gene matches. CDR3 length: 16 residues. Germline V lookup: CDR1 LNHDA, CDR2 SQIVND (reference sequence). This CDR3 is CASSMAASGRSYEQYF. The CDR3 nucleotides read TGTGCCAGTAGTATGGCAGCTAGCGGGAGGAGCTACGAGCAGTACTTC.

V and J are TRBV18 and TRBJ1-5, with 7 bases lining up with TRBD1. V lost 2 bases and J lost 3; bases outside the gene matches: 7. CDR3 length: 16 residues. Germline CDR1 is KGHSH and CDR2 is LQKENI. This chain's CDR3 is CASSPNGGGINQPQHF. CDR3 nucleotides: TGTGCCAGCTCACCAAATGGAGGGGGCATCAATCAGCCCCAGCATTTT.

The chain employs TRBV29-1 and TRBJ1-2; no reliable D call. The CDR3 length is 14 residues. Trimming stripped 2 bases from V and 5 bases from J, with 15 bases between. Germline V gene sequence: CDR1 SQVTM, CDR2 ANQGSEA. CDR3 amino acids: CSVESTGGRYGYTF. As DNA, the CDR3 is TGCAGCGTTGAATCAACGGGTGGAAGATATGGCTACACCTTC.

The rearrangement uses TRBV7-6 and TRBJ2-1; 8 bases agree with TRBD2. The CDR3 contains 15 residues. V lost 5 bases, J lost 3 bases, and 6 bases stayed unmatched. Germline values: CDR1 SGHVS, CDR2 FNYEAQ. The CDR3 DNA reads TGTGCCAGCAGCCCGTCCAGCGGGAGCTACAATGAGCAGTTCTTC. Translating it yields CASSPSSGSYNEQFF.

This chain joins TRBV7-2 and TRBJ2-2, with D perhaps matching TRBD2 (5 bases). Between the trimmed V and J ends, which lost 2 bases and 8 bases, there was a span of 15 bases. This CDR3 comprises 15 residues. The germline V gene encodes CDR1 SGHTA and CDR2 FQGNSA. The CDR3 protein is CASSLSGLQGGELFF. CDR3 DNA sequence: TGTGCCAGCAGCTTAAGCGGACTCCAAGGAGGGGAGCTGTTTTTT.

This chain uses TRBV10-2 with TRBJ2-1; 10 bases agree with TRBD2. The CDR3 contains 11 residues. The V and J ends lost 7 bases and 10 bases, in that order; junction bases with no gene match: 1. The germline V gene encodes CDR1 WSHSY and CDR2 SAAADI. The CDR3: CASTAGGEQFF. In DNA, the CDR3 is TGCGCCAGCACAGCGGGAGGGGAGCAGTTCTTC.

The chain is built from TRBV24-1 and TRBJ2-5; D remains unclear. The CDR3 extends over 14 amino acids. Per the germline V gene, CDR1 is KGHDR and CDR2 is SFDVKD. V gave up 0 bases and J gave up 5 bases, with 9 bases separating them. The CDR3 sequence is CATSDLYTPETQYF. The CDR3 nucleotides are TGTGCCACCAGTGATTTGTACACCCCGGAGACCCAGTACTTC.

The J gene is TRBJ1-2, the V gene TRBV19, with 9 bases fitting TRBD1. The germline V gene has CDR1 LNHDA and CDR2 SQIVND (reference sequence). The CDR3 loop spans 15 amino acids. V lost 1 base to trimming and J lost 5 bases; unmatched junction nucleotides: 5. The CDR3 region has the DNA TGTGCCAGTAGTATAGGCATGACAGGGGGTTATGGCTACACCTTC. Translation gives CASSIGMTGGYGYTF.

This clone was observed a handful of times. The rearrangement joins TRBV7-9 to TRBJ2-5; D is possibly TRBD2 (5 bases). The CDR3 length is 13 residues. The V end lost 3 bases, the J end lost 7 bases, and 12 bases lay between the germline ends. Per the germline V gene, CDR1 is SEHNR and CDR2 is FQNEAQ (reference sequence). In DNA, the CDR3 is TGTGCCAGCAGCTTCCTTAGTGCGGGGACCCAGTACTTC. It specifies CASSFLSAGTQYF.

This clone was counted once. CDR3 sequence (DNA): TGCGCCAGCAGCTCAAGGACAGGCGACGGGCAGTACTTC. Its translation is CASSSRTGDGQYF. This chain joins TRBV5-1 and TRBJ2-7, with 7 bases identical to TRBD1. The CDR3 covers 13 residues. V dropped 3 bases and J dropped 9; count of bases not matched to a gene: 9. The V gene's germline CDR1 is SGHRS and CDR2 YFSETQ.

The chain is built from TRBV18 and TRBJ2-7, with D possibly matching TRBD2 (6 bases). V dropped 2 bases and J dropped 5 bases, with 13 bases sitting between them. Germline loops: CDR1 KGHSH, CDR2 LQKENI. The CDR3 is 14 amino acids. This CDR3 reads CASSPREDAHEQYF. The CDR3 nucleotides are TGTGCCAGCTCACCAAGGGAGGACGCCCACGAGCAGTACTTC.

This clone turned up a few times. The chain links TRBV18 to TRBJ1-4; no clear D gene. CDR3 length: 15 residues. The ends were cut back, 6 bases at V and 2 bases at J, with 13 bases in the middle. CDR1 is KGHSH, CDR2 LQKENI, per germline. CDR3 nucleotides: TGTGCCAGCTCCCAGCCGGGAGCCACTAATGAAAAACTGTTTTTT. Its protein is CASSQPGATNEKLFF.